This T cell receptor beta chain was captured by sequencing in a study of T cells after yellow fever vaccination (dated by TCRdb to about 2019). Study-level background: The SMART-Seq v4 Ultra Low Input RNA kit was used to prepare libraries from fractions with low cell numbers. Bulk TCR alpha and beta repertoires were sequenced longitudinally to track T-cell clones before and after primary and booster YFV17D yellow fever vaccination. The cohort comprised two healthy male donors, one aged 18 to 29 and one aged 30 to 40 years. Blood was drawn at multiple timepoints before and after primary and secondary immunization, with bulk PBMC replicates and cell subsets isolated. Overall study results and their limits: Only a couple of donors were included in the study, so the extent to which the findings can be generalized is limited. A small share of clonotypes was detected in both CD4 and CD8 compartments, with the overlap likely arising from convergent recombination. Most clones expanded after primary vaccination (96% of CD4 and around 89% of CD8) were re-detected after the booster, suggesting that broad memory maintenance occurred. Computational filtering was needed because FACS-sorted repertoires could contain abundant contaminating clonotypes from the bulk population. The secondary T-cell response was found to be weaker but faster than the primary response, with a peak reached on day 5 rather than on day 15.

CDR3 length: 19 amino acids, cysteine to phenylalanine. CDR3 DNA is the only sequence kept; it has 57 bases, read in frame from the first base. Sequences MDHEN (CDR1) and SYDVKM (CDR2) are obtained from the germline V gene. The germline ends are 25 bases apart after V is trimmed by 0 bases and J by 5 bases. TCR cDNA was synthesized by 5'RACE template switching, which introduced a universal primer site and unique molecular identifiers. Priming for cDNA synthesis came from both the TCR alpha and TCR beta constant segments. Library amplification used two PCR steps, and the second PCR step added sample barcodes and sequencing adapters. Sequencing of the libraries was done on either Illumina HiSeq 2500 (2x100 bp) or NovaSeq (2x150 bp). As for how the authors treated the data: MIGEC was used to demultiplex reads and collapse the reads into UMI consensus sequences, and MiXCR was used for V(D)J alignment. Vaccine-responding clonotypes were identified with edgeR using replicate PBMC samples, with FDR below 0.01 and a log2 fold change above 5 up to day 15 being required. Bulk clonotypes were assigned CD4 or CD8 identity according to which sequenced CD4 or CD8 repertoire held them at higher abundance. NS4B-specific clonotypes were defined as those at least 10-fold enriched in dextramer-positive over dextramer-negative fractions; CD4-biased clonotypes were excluded. Using fastp at Q25 and MiXCR, TCRdb reprocessed the public reads and kept productive beta chains. Rows are combined by CDR3 protein, so each entry shows the most common genes and DNA. These V and J calls originate from TCRdb's pipeline instead of the authors' own analysis. The sample table shows over 85,000 distinct CDR3 sequences, and 8.9% are seen once. The ten top clones hold 16% of the sample.

Of note for this clonotype: There are no base qualities to consult, and no much larger clone falls within one base.

What this sample's treatment or condition label stands for: live attenuated yellow fever vaccine strain. A standard Ficoll-Paque protocol was used to isolate PBMCs from peripheral blood. Epitope-specific CD8 T cells were sorted with a dextramer loaded with the yellow fever NS4B epitope peptide, together with anti-CD3 and anti-CD8 staining. RNA was extracted with TriZol from bulk PBMCs, CD4 and CD8 fractions, and dextramer-positive and dextramer-negative fractions. The receptor was isolated from a man between 18 and 29 years old who received the YFV17D yellow fever vaccine. Sequenced here: CD8+ T cells not binding an NS4B(214-222) dextramer, sorted from PBMCs, sampled less than 16 days after the first yellow fever vaccination. The cell subset or site label, read with the paper, signifies: NS4B epitope dextramer-negative CD8 T cells. The chain employs TRBV28 and TRBJ2-5; the D region is possibly TRBD1 or TRBD2, each matching across 5 bases. DNA sequence: TGTGCCAGCAGTTTATGGGTACGAGGGCCAGAAGGGGTCGGGGAGACCCAGTACTTC. Its protein reads: CASSLWVRGPEGVGETQYF.